The rows below give T cell receptor beta chains drawn from one sample of a study of beta chain features in type 1 diabetes. TCRdb's table, derived via immunoSEQ multiplex PCR, lists solely in-frame clones and lacks some. The sample lists 400,000 to 500,000 clones, approximately 15% occurring once. The sequenced material came from naive CD4+ T cells from blood. These receptors came from a man younger than 45 in good health. Each CDR3 is given with its conserved first and last residue. The D gene is left open where the match is weak. Size values are once, few and many counts, or a class for expanded clones, and some rows have none.

D: NA
V: TRBV27
size: NA
J: TRBJ2-1
DNA: TGTGCCAGCAGTTTGGTGGTAAGATACAATGAGCAGTTCTTC
CDR3: CASSLVVRYNEQFF

D: NA
V: TRBV25-1
size: few
J: TRBJ2-3
DNA: TGTGCCAGCAGTGATGGGGGTGGGGATACGCAGTATTTT
CDR3: CASSDGGGDTQYF

D: NA
V: TRBV18
size: few
J: TRBJ2-6
DNA: TGTGCCAGCTCACCACCGACAGTCCTCTCTGGGGCCAACGTCCTGACTTTC
CDR3: CASSPPTVLSGANVLTF

D: NA
V: TRBV7-9
size: once
J: TRBJ1-1
DNA: TGTGCCAGCAGCTTAGCGGCGGGAGTGAACACTGAAGCTTTCTTT
CDR3: CASSLAAGVNTEAFF

D: NA
V: TRBV7-2
size: NA
J: TRBJ2-5
DNA: TGTGCCAGCAGCCGGAAAGAGACCCAGTACTTC
CDR3: CASSRKETQYF

D: NA
V: TRBV29-1
size: few
J: TRBJ1-4
DNA: TGCAGCGCCACAGAACAGGGTATTAATGAAAAACTGTTTTTT
CDR3: CSATEQGINEKLFF

D: TRBD1
V: TRBV7-9
size: NA
J: TRBJ2-1
DNA: TGTGCCAGCAGCTTAGGAAAGGACAGGGGTGGCGATGAGCAGTTCTTC
CDR3: CASSLGKDRGGDEQFF

D: NA
V: TRBV7-2
size: few
J: TRBJ1-1
DNA: TGTGCCAGCAGCTCGGGGGGCGCCACTGAAGCTTTCTTT
CDR3: CASSSGGATEAFF

D: NA
V: TRBV7-2
size: few
J: TRBJ2-3
DNA: TGTGCCAGCAGCTTAGTGGGGAGTCAAAGCACAGATACGCAGTATTTT
CDR3: CASSLVGSQSTDTQYF

D: NA
V: TRBV9
size: few
J: TRBJ2-2
DNA: TGTGCCAGCAGCGTAGGTTCAGTTGGGGAGCTGTTTTTT
CDR3: CASSVGSVGELFF

D: NA
V: TRBV29-1
size: NA
J: TRBJ2-1
DNA: TGCAGCGTTGAAGATCTTATATCGCGGCGGAGGGGGTACAATGAGCAGTTCTTC
CDR3: CSVEDLISRRRGYNEQFF

D: NA
V: TRBV28
size: NA
J: TRBJ1-2
DNA: TGTGCCGGGGGGGCCCTCTATGGCTACACCTTC
CDR3: CAGGALYGYTF

D: NA
V: TRBV18
size: few
J: TRBJ2-1
DNA: TGTGCCAGCTCACCAATGGTAGCGGCAGACAATGAGCAGTTCTTC
CDR3: CASSPMVAADNEQFF

D: NA
V: TRBV5-4
size: NA
J: TRBJ2-1
DNA: TGTGCCAGCAGCTCCATGACCGAGACTGGGGAGCAGTTCTTC
CDR3: CASSSMTETGEQFF